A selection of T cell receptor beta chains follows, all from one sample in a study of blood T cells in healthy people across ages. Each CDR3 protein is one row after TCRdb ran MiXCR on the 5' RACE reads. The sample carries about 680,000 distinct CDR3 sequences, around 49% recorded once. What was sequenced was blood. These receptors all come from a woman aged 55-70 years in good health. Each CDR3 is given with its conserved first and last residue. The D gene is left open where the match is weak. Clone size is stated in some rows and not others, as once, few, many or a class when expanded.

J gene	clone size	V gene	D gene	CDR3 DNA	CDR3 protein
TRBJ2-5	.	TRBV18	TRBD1	TGTGCCAGCTACCCGGGACAGGGGATTGAGACCCAGTACTTC	CASYPGQGIETQYF
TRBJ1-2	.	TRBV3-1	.	TGTGCCGGCAGCCAAGATATCCGGGGGATTAACTATGGCTACACCTTC	CAGSQDIRGINYGYTF
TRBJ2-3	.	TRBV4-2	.	TGTGCCAGCAGCCAAGATAGGGGTCAGAGGACAGATACGCAGTATTTT	CASSQDRGQRTDTQYF
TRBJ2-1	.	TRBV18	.	TGTGCCAGCTCACTACTCGCAACGTCTGAGCAGTTCTTC	CASSLLATSEQFF
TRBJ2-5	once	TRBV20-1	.	TGCAGTGCTAGTCACGGGGAGCAAGAGACCCAGTACTTC	CSASHGEQETQYF
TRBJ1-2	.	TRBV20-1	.	TGCAGTGCTAGAGATATAGGGAAAAGGGGGGCCGACTATGGCTACACCTTC	CSARDIGKRGADYGYTF
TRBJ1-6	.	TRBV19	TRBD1	TGTGCCAGTAACTGGCAGGGGGATAATTCACCCCTCCACTTT	CASNWQGDNSPLHF
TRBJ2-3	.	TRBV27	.	TGTGCCAGCAGCCCGAATAGCCTTCCCACCACAGATACGCAGTATTTT	CASSPNSLPTTDTQYF
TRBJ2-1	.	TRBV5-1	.	TGCGCCAGCAGCTTGACACTCCGGAGCTCCTACAATGAGCAGTTCTTC	CASSLTLRSSYNEQFF
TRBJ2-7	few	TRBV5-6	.	TGTGCCAGCACCTGGGGGGCAGGGGTCGAGCAGTACTTC	CASTWGAGVEQYF
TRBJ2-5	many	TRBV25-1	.	TGTGCCAGCAGCAGGGTGGGGCAAGAGACCCAGTACTTC	CASSRVGQETQYF
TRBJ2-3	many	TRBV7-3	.	TGTGCCAGCAGCTTATCCCGTGGGGGAGGCACTAGCACAGATACGCAGTATTTT	CASSLSRGGGTSTDTQYF
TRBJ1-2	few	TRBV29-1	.	TGCAGCGTTGAAGATCTACAGGGTAGGGATGGCTACACCTTC	CSVEDLQGRDGYTF
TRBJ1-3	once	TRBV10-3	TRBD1	TGTGCCAGCAAGCCCGGGACAGGGGTTGGAAACACCATATATTTT	CASKPGTGVGNTIYF
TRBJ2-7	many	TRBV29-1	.	TGCAGCGTCAGAGAATACGAGCAGTACTTC	CSVREYEQYF
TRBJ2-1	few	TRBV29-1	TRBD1	TGCAGTTCTACCGGGACAGAATACAATGAGCAGTTCTTC	CSSTGTEYNEQFF
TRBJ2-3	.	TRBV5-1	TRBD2	TGCGCCAGCAGCTTCAGCGGGGGGGCAGCAGATACGCAGTATTTT	CASSFSGGAADTQYF
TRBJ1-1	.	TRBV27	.	TGTGCCAGCAGTGGGACCCGGACACCCAATCTCGTTACTGAAGCTTTCTTT	CASSGTRTPNLVTEAFF
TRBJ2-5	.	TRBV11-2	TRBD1	TGTGCCAGCAGCCCAACAGGGGACCCTGAAGAGACCCAGTACTTC	CASSPTGDPEETQYF
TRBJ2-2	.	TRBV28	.	TGTGCCAGCAGTTTACCGACAGTGAGCACCGGGGAGCTGTTTTTT	CASSLPTVSTGELFF
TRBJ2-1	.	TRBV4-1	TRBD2	TGCGCCAGCAGCCAAGTAGCGGGAGATTCGGGAGAGCAGTTCTTC	CASSQVAGDSGEQFF
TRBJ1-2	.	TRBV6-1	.	TGTGCCAGCAGTGAAAGAACAGGAATGGATGGCTACACCTTC	CASSERTGMDGYTF
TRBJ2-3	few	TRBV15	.	TGTGCCACCAGCAGGAAGTTCACAGATACGCAGTATTTT	CATSRKFTDTQYF
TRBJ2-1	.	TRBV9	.	TGTGCCAGCAGCCGCGACAGGCGGAATGAGCAGTTCTTC	CASSRDRRNEQFF
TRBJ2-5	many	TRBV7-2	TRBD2	TGTGCCAGCAGCCCCTCACTAGCGGGGGCCCAAGAGACCCAGTACTTC	CASSPSLAGAQETQYF
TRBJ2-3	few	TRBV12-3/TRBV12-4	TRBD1	TGTGCCAGCATTCGGACAGGGGGTAGCCCCACAGATACGCAGTATTTT	CASIRTGGSPTDTQYF
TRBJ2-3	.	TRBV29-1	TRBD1	TGCAGCGAGGGACAGGGTAATGCGCAGTATTTT	CSEGQGNAQYF
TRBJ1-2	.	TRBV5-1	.	TGCGCCAGCAGCCCGGGGATAGCTAACTATGGCTACACCTTC	CASSPGIANYGYTF
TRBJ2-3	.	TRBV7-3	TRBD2	TGTGCCAGCAGGGGGACTAGCGGAGCCACAGATACGCAGTATTTT	CASRGTSGATDTQYF
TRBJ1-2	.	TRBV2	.	TGTGCCAGCAGTGAAGCGCTTAGTAACTATGGCTACACCTTC	CASSEALSNYGYTF
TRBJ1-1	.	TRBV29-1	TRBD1	TGCAGCGCTAAGAGACAGGGTCTCGACACTGAAGCTTTCTTT	CSAKRQGLDTEAFF
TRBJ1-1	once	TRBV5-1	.	TGCGCCAGCAGCTTCTTGACCTCTTCTGAAGCTTTCTTT	CASSFLTSSEAFF
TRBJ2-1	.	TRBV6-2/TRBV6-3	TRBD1	TGTGCCAGCACCGAGACAGGGAACAATGAGCAGTTCTTC	CASTETGNNEQFF
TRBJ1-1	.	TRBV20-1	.	TGCAGTGCTGTTCAGGGGAGGACTGAAGCTTTCTTT	CSAVQGRTEAFF
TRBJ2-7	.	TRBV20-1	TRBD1	TGCAGTGCCAACAGCCCCGGGACAGGGACCTACGAGCAGTACTTC	CSANSPGTGTYEQYF
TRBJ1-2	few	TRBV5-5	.	TGTGCCAGCAGCTTGGCGAGGAATAACTATGGCTACACCTTC	CASSLARNNYGYTF
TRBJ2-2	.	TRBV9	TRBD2	TGTGCCAGCAGCGTAGCCCCCTTTAGCGGGGGGAACACCGGGGAGCTGTTTTTT	CASSVAPFSGGNTGELFF